This is a list of T cell receptor beta chains from one sample in a study of tumor-infiltrating lymphocytes in primary liver carcinoma. TCRdb analysed the multiplex PCR reads with MiXCR anew, one entry per CDR3 protein. This sample has almost 200,000 distinct CDR3 sequences, with 65% found just once. Sequenced: peripheral blood. The receptors derive from a woman aged 55-70 years with primary liver carcinoma and hepatitis B virus infection. Each CDR3 is given with its conserved first and last residue. The order of the fields is CDR3 DNA, CDR3 protein, clone size, V gene, J gene, D gene. The D gene is left open where the match is weak. Not all rows give a size; the values are once, few, many and, for expanded clones, a class.

TGCAGCGTCCGGACAGACTCCTACAATGAGCAGTTCTTC,CSVRTDSYNEQFF,NA,TRBV29-1,TRBJ2-1,NA
TGCGCCAGCAGCTCCCACCGACCCGGGACTAGCGGGAGTTTTGGTGGCACAGATACGCAGTATTTT,CASSSHRPGTSGSFGGTDTQYF,many,TRBV4-1,TRBJ2-3,TRBD2
TGTGCCAGCAGCTTATACCTAGCGGACTACAATGAGCAGTTCTTC,CASSLYLADYNEQFF,many,TRBV7-8,TRBJ2-1,TRBD2
TGCGCCAGCAGCCAAGTTCAGGGGAGTTTCGAAAAACTGTTTTTT,CASSQVQGSFEKLFF,many,TRBV4-1,TRBJ1-4,NA
TGTGCCAGCTGCTTAGGCAGGGCGGGGGTGACCCAGTACTTC,CASCLGRAGVTQYF,NA,TRBV11-2,TRBJ2-5,TRBD2
TGTCCCGGCAACTTAGTGACAGGGACCCATGAGCAGTTCTTC,CPGNLVTGTHEQFF,NA,TRBV11-1,TRBJ2-1,TRBD1
TGCGACAGCAGCACAATGTCGCCCTACACCGGGAATGAGCAGTTCTTC,CDSSTMSPYTGNEQFF,NA,TRBV4-1,TRBJ2-1,NA
TGTGCCAGCAGCCCGAGACCTAATGAAAAACTGTTTTTT,CASSPRPNEKLFF,few,TRBV7-9,TRBJ1-4,NA
TGTGCCAGCAACCCCACTAGCGGGAGGGTTGAGACCCAGTACTTC,CASNPTSGRVETQYF,NA,TRBV28,TRBJ2-5,TRBD2
TGCGCCAGCAGCGCCCTCAGCCACGGCACAGATACGCAGTATTTT,CASSALSHGTDTQYF,NA,TRBV7-8,TRBJ2-3,NA
TGCACCAGCAGACAAGTACTAGCAGCCGGGGAGCTGTTTTTT,CTSRQVLAAGELFF,NA,TRBV4-1,TRBJ2-2,NA
TGTGCCAGCAGCTTTTCGGGGGCTAGCGGGATCTATTTGCAAGAGACCCAGTACTTC,CASSFSGASGIYLQETQYF,few,TRBV7-9,TRBJ2-5,TRBD2
TGTGCCATCAGGGATGACAGGAATGAGCAGTTCTTC,CAIRDDRNEQFF,many,TRBV10-3,TRBJ2-1,NA
TGCAGTGTTCACCCTCCAGCGGATGATACGATGAATGAGCAGTTCTTC,CSVHPPADDTMNEQFF,NA,TRBV29-1,TRBJ2-1,NA
TGTGCCTGCAGCTTAGTAGTGAGCATTGAAGCTTTCTTT,CACSLVVSIEAFF,NA,TRBV11-3,TRBJ1-1,NA
TGTGCCATCAGGCAGGATGGCCAAGGGACCCAATACTTC,CAIRQDGQGTQYF,NA,TRBV10-3,TRBJ2-5,NA
TGTGCCAGCAGTCTCCCAAGGGGGGTCCCCGGGACAGATATGCAGTATTTT,CASSLPRGVPGTDMQYF,NA,TRBV28,TRBJ2-3,NA
TGTGTCACCCACGAATCAGGGCCCTCTGGGGCCAACGTCCTGACTTTC,CVTHESGPSGANVLTF,NA,TRBV28,TRBJ2-6,NA